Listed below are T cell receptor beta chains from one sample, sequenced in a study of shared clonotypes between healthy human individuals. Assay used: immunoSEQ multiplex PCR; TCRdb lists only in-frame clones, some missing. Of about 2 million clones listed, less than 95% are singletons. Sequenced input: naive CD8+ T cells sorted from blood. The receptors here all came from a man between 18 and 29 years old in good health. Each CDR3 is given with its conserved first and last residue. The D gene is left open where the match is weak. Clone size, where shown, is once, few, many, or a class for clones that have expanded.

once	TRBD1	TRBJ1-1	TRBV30	CAWIGTGNTEAFF	TGTGCCTGGATAGGGACAGGGAACACTGAAGCTTTCTTT
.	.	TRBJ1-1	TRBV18	CASSQKGNTEAFF	TGTGCCAGCTCTCAAAAGGGGAACACTGAAGCTTTCTTT
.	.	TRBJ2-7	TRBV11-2	CASSPGAADEQYF	TGTGCCAGCAGCCCGGGGGCGGCGGACGAGCAGTACTTC
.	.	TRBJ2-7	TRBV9	CASSVASAAYEQYF	TGTGCCAGCAGCGTAGCTTCGGCCGCCTACGAGCAGTACTTC
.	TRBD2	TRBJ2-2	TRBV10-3	CAISLLAGGNTGELFF	TGTGCCATCAGCCTACTAGCGGGGGGTAACACCGGGGAGCTGTTTTTT
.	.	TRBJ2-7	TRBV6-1	CASSEYQGRLGYEQYF	TGTGCCAGCAGTGAATACCAGGGGCGTCTGGGCTACGAGCAGTACTTC
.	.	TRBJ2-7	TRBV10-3	CAISDLAGWGPEQYF	TGTGCCATCAGTGATCTGGCAGGATGGGGACCCGAGCAGTACTTC
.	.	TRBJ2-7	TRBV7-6	CASSPRGVGRSEQYF	TGTGCCAGCAGCCCCCGAGGAGTAGGAAGGTCCGAGCAGTACTTC
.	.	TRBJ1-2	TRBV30	CAWSPRKGLGYGYTF	TGTGCCTGGAGCCCCAGGAAGGGATTGGGCTATGGCTACACCTTC
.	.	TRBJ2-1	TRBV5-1	CASSLEDRSYNEQFF	TGCGCCAGCAGCCTGGAAGATAGGTCCTACAATGAGCAGTTCTTC
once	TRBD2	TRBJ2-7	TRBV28	CASSLPGGAASYEQYF	TGTGCCAGCAGTTTACCCGGGGGGGCTGCCTCCTACGAGCAGTACTTC
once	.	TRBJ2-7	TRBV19	CASSIAQSSYEQYF	TGTGCCAGTAGTATAGCTCAGAGCTCCTACGAGCAGTACTTC
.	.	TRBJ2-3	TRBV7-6	CASSRLGWADTQYF	TGTGCCAGCTCCCGTCTGGGGTGGGCAGATACGCAGTATTTT
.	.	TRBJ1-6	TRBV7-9	CASRGDSPLHF	TGTGCCAGCAGGGGGGATTCACCCCTCCACTTT
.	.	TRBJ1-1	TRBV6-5	CASSYSGFTEAFF	TGTGCCAGCAGTTACTCAGGGTTCACTGAAGCTTTCTTT
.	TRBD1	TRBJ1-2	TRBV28	CASTLWTGGQIANYGYTF	TGTGCCAGCACCCTATGGACAGGGGGGCAGATAGCTAACTATGGCTACACCTTC
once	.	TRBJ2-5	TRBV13	CASSSDRGEETQYF	TGTGCCAGCAGCTCCGATCGGGGAGAGGAGACCCAGTACTTC
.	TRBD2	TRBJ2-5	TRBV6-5	CASSRGGETQYF	TGTGCCAGCAGTCGGGGGGGGGAGACCCAGTACTTC
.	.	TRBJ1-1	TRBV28	CASSFSEGTEAFF	TGTGCCAGCAGTTTTTCAGAGGGCACTGAAGCTTTCTTT